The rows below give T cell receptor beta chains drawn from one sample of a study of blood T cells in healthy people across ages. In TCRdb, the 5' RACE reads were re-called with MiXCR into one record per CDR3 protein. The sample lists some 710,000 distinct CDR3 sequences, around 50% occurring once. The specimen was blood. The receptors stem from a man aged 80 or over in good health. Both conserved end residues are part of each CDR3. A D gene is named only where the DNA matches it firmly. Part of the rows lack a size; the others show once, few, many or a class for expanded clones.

TGCAGTGCCACCCTCGGCGAGGGGGCGGCTGGCTACACCTTC	CSATLGEGAAGYTF	TRBV20-1	TRBJ1-2	.	TRBD1
TGCAGCGTTGAAGAGCGGGGTCGCGCCTACAATGAGCAGTTCTTC	CSVEERGRAYNEQFF	TRBV29-1	TRBJ2-1	.	.
TGTGCCAGCAGTGCCCGGGACGGCAGTGAGCAGTTCTTC	CASSARDGSEQFF	TRBV6-1	TRBJ2-1	few	.
TGTGCCAGCGGGGTGCGGGGGGCTCGGGCTGAAGCTTTCTTT	CASGVRGARAEAFF	TRBV28	TRBJ1-1	.	.
TGTGCCAGCAGTTTAGGCGTCAGGGGCCACGAGCAGTACTTC	CASSLGVRGHEQYF	TRBV27	TRBJ2-7	.	.
TGTGCCAGCAGCCAAGGGACAGGGGACTATGGCTACACCTTC	CASSQGTGDYGYTF	TRBV14	TRBJ1-2	.	TRBD1
TGCAGTCTAAAGGGTACGGGACTAGCGCCGTTCTTC	CSLKGTGLAPFF	TRBV20-1	TRBJ2-1	few	TRBD2
TGTGCCAGCAGCTTTCCGGGACAGGGGGCGCGTGGGGCCAACGTCCTGACTTTC	CASSFPGQGARGANVLTF	TRBV7-2	TRBJ2-6	.	TRBD1
TGTGCCAGCAGCTCTCGAGGGGCTGAGCAGTTCTTC	CASSSRGAEQFF	TRBV7-9	TRBJ2-1	.	.
TGTGCCAGCAGCTGGACTAGCGAACTAGCCAAAAACATTCAGTACTTC	CASSWTSELAKNIQYF	TRBV7-9	TRBJ2-4	few	TRBD2
TGCAGCTTTCGACTAGCCAATGAGCAGTTCTTC	CSFRLANEQFF	TRBV29-1	TRBJ2-1	many	TRBD2